Below, one T cell receptor (beta chain) is given with its context. What it recognizes is unknown. Arm-PCR of CDR3 regions and iRepertoire HTBI primers were used to build TCR beta libraries. Original analysis: Detected in the samples were 55 to 65 TRBV and approximately 14 TRBJ segments. TCRdb reanalysed the multiplex PCR reads using MiXCR and keeps one entry per CDR3 protein. What appears here as the V and J calls and clone size reflects TCRdb's work, not the paper's. The table records under 500,000 distinct CDR3 sequences, about 20% of them present only once. Looked up from germline, CDR1 is SGHTA and CDR2 is FQGNSA. The CDR3 sequence is 14 residues long. Deletions cut 6 bases from V and 3 bases from J, with 15 bases between. This sample is drawn from a study of regulatory T cells in long-lasting Graves disease. Broader study findings: Persistent disease showed a preference for TRBV28, TRBJ1-2 and TRBJ2-5.

The time point is: persistent/refractory GD, antithyroid drugs over 5 years with positive TRAb. Extracted PBMC RNA gave rise to the TCR library. This material consisted of peripheral blood mononuclear cells (PBMCs), taken when the disease was refractory, from a patient treated with antithyroid drugs. This TCR was recovered from a female donor with Graves disease. The genes are TRBV7-2 and TRBJ2-7; unclear D gene. The CDR3 here is CASSSLVGGYEQYF. In DNA, the CDR3 is TGTGCCAGCAGTTCCCTCGTAGGCGGCTACGAGCAGTACTTC.